Below, 22 T cell receptor beta chains from the same sample are listed, as sequenced in a study of T cell responses to AZD1222 COVID-19 vaccine. TCRdb keeps only in-frame clones here, not all; method: immunoSEQ multiplex PCR. The sample includes about 53,000 clones, around 85% of them seen just once. Here the sequenced sample was peripheral blood, taken on day 0 of AZD1222 vaccination. The receptors derive from an adult in good health.

The chain carries TRBV18 and TRBJ1-4, with D hard to call. CDR1 and CDR2 (germline): KGHSH, LQKENI. Trimming took 2 bases from V and 8 from J, leaving 9 bases between them. The CDR3 loop spans 13 amino acids. CDR3 in amino acids: CASSPTPGEKLFF. CDR3 DNA sequence: TGTGCCAGCTCACCAACTCCGGGCGAAAAACTGTTTTTT.

The V call is TRBV9, the J call TRBJ2-7, with 10 nucleotides matching TRBD2. V shed 4 bases and J 6 bases; nucleotides not matched to a gene: 7. Germline values: CDR1 SGDLS, CDR2 YYNGEE. This CDR3 has 14 residues. The CDR3 nucleotides are TGTGCCAGCAGCACCCTAGCGGGAGTCGGCGAGCAGTACTTC. This translates into CASSTLAGVGEQYF.

The rearrangement uses TRBV5-1 and TRBJ2-7; 10 bases are a match to TRBD2. This CDR3 is 15 amino acids long. Germline CDR1 is SGHRS and CDR2 is YFSETQ. The V and J ends lost 4 bases and 4 bases, in that order; junction bases with no gene match: 8. The CDR3 DNA sequence: TGCGCCAGCAGCCAATCTAGCGGGAGAGAATACGAGCAGTACTTC. Translated: CASSQSSGREYEQYF.

The rearrangement links TRBV5-6 to TRBJ2-2; tentatively, D is TRBD2 (6 bases). The germline V gene has CDR1 SGHDT and CDR2 YYEEEE. This CDR3 has 16 amino acids. The V gene lost 2 bases and the J gene lost 3 bases, with 14 bases spanning the gap. The CDR3 here is CASSFLRGADTGELFF. CDR3 nucleotide sequence: TGTGCCAGCAGCTTTCTGCGGGGAGCGGACACCGGGGAGCTGTTTTTT.

This clone was found once. The chain joins TRBV27 to TRBJ1-1; 7 bases agree with TRBD1. This CDR3 comprises 13 residues. In germline, CDR1 is MNHEY, CDR2 SMNVEV (reference sequence). J was trimmed by 5 bases and V by 5 bases; bases with no gene match: 5. The CDR3, as DNA: TGTGCCAGCAGTCCCTGGACAGGAACTGAAGCTTTCTTT. Protein sequence: CASSPWTGTEAFF.

This clone was picked up one time. CDR3 bases: TGTGCCAGCTCATCTCCGACATCTTCCTACGAGCAGTACTTC. It codes for CASSSPTSSYEQYF. V usage is TRBV18 and J usage is TRBJ2-7; no reliable D call. In germline, CDR1 is KGHSH, CDR2 LQKENI. Trimming took off 5 bases at V and 1 base at J, with 12 bases between the two ends. The CDR3 covers 14 residues.

This rearrangement joins TRBV3-1 (or the pseudogene TRBV3-2) to TRBJ1-5; TRBD1 matches at 11 bases. The V gene end was trimmed by 2 bases and the J gene end by 6 bases; junction bases not matched to a gene: 6. Germline lookup yields CDR1 LGHDT and CDR2 YNNKEL (reference sequence). The CDR3 consists of 16 residues. DNA of the CDR3: TGTGCCAGCAGCCAAACGGACAGGGGGCCGCCTCAGCCCCAGCATTTT. It translates to CASSQTDRGPPQPQHF.

The rearrangement joins TRBV7-2 to TRBJ1-1, with TRBD1 matching 7 bases. The CDR3 runs to 15 residues. The V gene's germline CDR1 is SGHTA and CDR2 FQGNSA. J gave up 2 bases and V 3 bases, and 6 bases lay outside the gene matches. The DNA of the CDR3 is TGTGCCAGCAGCTTTGTGGCAGGGGGAAACACTGAAGCTTTCTTT. This translates into CASSFVAGGNTEAFF.

The rearrangement uses TRBV6-5 and TRBJ1-2; possible D gene TRBD1, 5 bases. This CDR3 spans 12 amino acids. Germline V gene sequence: CDR1 MNHEY, CDR2 SVGAGI. V lost 6 bases and J lost 5, with 10 bases in between. CDR3 residues: CASSLWGYGYTF. The CDR3 nucleotides are TGTGCCAGCAGCCTGTGGGGGTATGGCTACACCTTC.

The chain joins TRBV19 to TRBJ1-1, with D perhaps TRBD1 (5 bases). Germline lookup yields CDR1 LNHDA and CDR2 SQIVND (reference sequence). Between the trimmed V and J ends, which lost 4 bases and 1 base, there was a span of 13 bases. The CDR3 contains 15 residues. The DNA for the CDR3 is TGTGCCAGTAGTAGGGCCAGGGAGCCGAACACTGAAGCTTTCTTT. Protein: CASSRAREPNTEAFF.

V and J are TRBV18 and TRBJ1-5; D is possibly TRBD1 (5 bases). Germline values: CDR1 KGHSH, CDR2 LQKENI. This CDR3 has 14 residues. Trimming pared 4 bases from V and 4 bases from J, leaving 11 bases between. The CDR3 loop is CASSQGRWNQPQHF. The CDR3, as DNA: TGTGCCAGCTCACAGGGGCGGTGGAATCAGCCCCAGCATTTT.

V usage is TRBV11-2 and J usage is TRBJ2-7; possible D gene TRBD2, 7 bases. There are 15 residues in the CDR3. V was trimmed by 4 bases and J by 4 bases, leaving 17 bases between them. Germline V lookup: CDR1 SGHAT, CDR2 FQNNGV. As DNA, the CDR3 is TGTGCCAGCAGCTCAAAGGGGGAGGGGGGTTACGAGCAGTACTTC. Its translation is CASSSKGEGGYEQYF.

This CDR3 is CASSLDPSNQPQHF. CDR3 sequence (DNA): TGCGCCAGCAGCTTGGATCCTAGCAATCAGCCCCAGCATTTT. The V and J genes are TRBV5-1 and TRBJ1-5; no definite D call. Germline loops: CDR1 SGHRS, CDR2 YFSETQ. The CDR3 covers 14 residues. V was cut by 0 bases and J by 0 bases, with 4 bases left in between.

The genes are TRBV2 and TRBJ2-5, with D uncertain. The CDR3 contains 14 residues. Between the trimmed V and J ends, which lost 7 bases and 3 bases, there was a span of 15 bases. Germline V lookup: CDR1 SNHLY, CDR2 FYNNEI. CDR3 in amino acids: CASIPSDDKETQYF. CDR3 DNA: TGTGCCAGCATTCCCTCCGACGACAAAGAGACCCAGTACTTC.

This clone was seen a handful of times. The rearrangement joins TRBV28 to TRBJ2-1, with 8 bases identical to TRBD2. V lost 5 bases and J lost 6; bases outside the gene matches: 12. The germline V gene encodes CDR1 MDHEN and CDR2 SYDVKM. This CDR3 spans 16 amino acids. This CDR3 reads CASSRGGAARLNEQFF. The CDR3 DNA follows: TGTGCCAGCAGTCGGGGGGGCGCCGCGAGACTCAATGAGCAGTTCTTC.

The CDR3 protein is CASSLDSTGDTEAFF. CDR3 coding DNA: TGCGCCAGCAGCTTGGATTCGACGGGGGACACTGAAGCTTTCTTT. The J gene is TRBJ1-1, the V gene TRBV5-1; a weak D match, TRBD1 (5 bases). The CDR3 extends over 15 amino acids. The V end was cut by 0 bases, the J end by 3 bases, with 12 bases between. Germline loops: CDR1 SGHRS, CDR2 YFSETQ.

As regards this clone: Additional DNA sequences in this sample encode the identical CDR3. The V call is TRBV19, the J call TRBJ1-5, with no clear D. CDR3 length: 12 amino acids. Germline CDR1 reads LNHDA; CDR2 reads SQIVND (reference sequence). Trimming pared 7 bases from V and 2 bases from J, leaving 6 bases between. CDR3 in amino acids: CASTDRNQPQHF. In nucleotides, the CDR3 is TGTGCCAGTACAGATCGCAATCAGCCCCAGCATTTT.

The chain carries TRBV18 and TRBJ1-1; no definite D call. The germline V and J ends were trimmed by 2 bases and 4 bases, with 14 bases remaining between them. The CDR3 length is 15 residues. CDR1 is KGHSH and CDR2 is LQKENI in the germline V gene. The CDR3 region is CASSPSARVGTEAFF. Here the CDR3 DNA reads TGTGCCAGCTCACCATCCGCGAGGGTTGGCACTGAAGCTTTCTTT.

The V and J genes are TRBV4-3 and TRBJ2-3; 8 bases are a match to TRBD2. Trimming at V came to 0 bases and at J to 3 bases, leaving 8 bases not matched to a gene. Germline V gene data show CDR1 as LGHNA and CDR2 as YSLEER. The CDR3 is 17 residues long. The chain's CDR3 is CASSQDRREVETDTQYF. For the CDR3, the DNA is TGCGCCAGCAGCCAAGATAGGCGGGAGGTTGAGACAGATACGCAGTATTTT.

The rearrangement uses TRBV29-1 and TRBJ2-1, with 8 nucleotides matching TRBD2. The CDR3 totals 19 residues. Losses at the gene ends were 3 bases for V and 3 bases for J; bases not matched to a gene: 19. Germline CDR1 is SQVTM and CDR2 is ANQGSEA. The CDR3, as DNA: TGCAGCGTTGAGGGAATGATTGTCGTCACTAGCGGAGGCTACAATGAGCAGTTCTTC. Protein sequence: CSVEGMIVVTSGGYNEQFF.

CDR3 sequence (DNA): TGTGCCAGCAATAGGCGAGAGACCCAGTACTTC. This codes for CASNRRETQYF. This chain links TRBV2 with TRBJ2-5; no definite D call. This CDR3 has 11 amino acids. Germline V gene data show CDR1 as SNHLY and CDR2 as FYNNEI. V dropped 7 bases and J dropped 4 bases, with 7 bases sitting between them.

This sequence joins TRBV15 and TRBJ2-7; D could derive from TRBD1 or TRBD2 (7 bases each). Germline CDR1 and CDR2: LNHNV and YYDKDF (reference sequence). The ends were cut back, 1 base at V and 3 bases at J, with 16 bases in the middle. The CDR3 is 16 amino acids. CDR3 protein: CATSRGRGTANYEQYF. The DNA of the CDR3 is TGTGCCACCAGCAGAGGGCGGGGGACAGCCAACTACGAGCAGTACTTC. Full variable domain (remainder filled in from reference TRBV15 and TRBJ2-7): DAMVIQNPRYQVTQFGKPVTLSCSQTLNHNVMYWYQQKSSQAPKLLFHYYDKDFNNEADTPDNFQSRRPNTSFCFLDIRSPGLGDTAMYLCATSRGRGTANYEQYFGPGTRLTVT.